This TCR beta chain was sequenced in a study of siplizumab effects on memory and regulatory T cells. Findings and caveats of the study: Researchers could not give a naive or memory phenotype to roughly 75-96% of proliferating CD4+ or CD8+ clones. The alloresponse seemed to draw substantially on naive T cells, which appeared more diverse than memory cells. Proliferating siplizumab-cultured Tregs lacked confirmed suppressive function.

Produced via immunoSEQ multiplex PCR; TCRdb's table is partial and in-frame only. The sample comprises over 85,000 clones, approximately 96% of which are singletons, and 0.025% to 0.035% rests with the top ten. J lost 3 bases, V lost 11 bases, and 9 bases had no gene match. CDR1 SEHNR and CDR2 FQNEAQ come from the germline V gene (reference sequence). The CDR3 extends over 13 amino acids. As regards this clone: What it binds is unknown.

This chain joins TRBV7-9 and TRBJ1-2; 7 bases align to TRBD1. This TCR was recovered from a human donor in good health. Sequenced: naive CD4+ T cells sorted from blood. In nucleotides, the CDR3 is TGTGCCGGTAACAGGGGTAGTCACTATGGCTACACCTTC. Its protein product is CAGNRGSHYGYTF.